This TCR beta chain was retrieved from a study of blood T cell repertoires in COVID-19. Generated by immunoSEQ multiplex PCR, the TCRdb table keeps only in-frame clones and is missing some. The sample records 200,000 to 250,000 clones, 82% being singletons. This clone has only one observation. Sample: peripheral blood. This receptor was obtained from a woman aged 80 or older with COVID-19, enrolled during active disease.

The CDR3 nucleotides read TGTGCCACCAGCAGAGGGCGGGAGGGCGGCAAAAACATTCAGTACTTC. This gives the protein CATSRGREGGKNIQYF. V usage is TRBV15 and J usage is TRBJ2-4; 9 positions agree with TRBD2. CDR3 length: 16 amino acids. With 1 base clipped from V and 3 bases from J, the junction kept 4 bases outside the gene matches. In germline, CDR1 is LNHNV, CDR2 YYDKDF (reference sequence).